One T cell receptor (beta chain) is described in this entry. PCR amplification relied on 60 Vbeta primers (plus 13 Jbeta primers). Data came from immunoSEQ multiplex PCR; TCRdb stores just in-frame clones and leaves some out. The sample consists of some 150,000 clones, 70% to 80% of them appearing once. The data were taken from a study of cytomegalovirus exposure and HLA in healthy donors. The CDR3 consists of 15 residues. Germline V gene lookup returns CDR1 SGHVS and CDR2 FNYEAQ. V was pared by 4 bases and J by 6 bases, with 10 bases of the junction left unmatched. The sequenced sample was PBMCs. This rearrangement joins TRBV7-6 to TRBJ2-7, with 9 bases fitting TRBD2. The receptor's source is a human donor in good health. DNA of the CDR3: TGTGCCAGCAGCTCAGAAGGGACTAGCTATTCCGAGCAGTACTTC. Protein: CASSSEGTSYSEQYF.